The rows below give T cell receptor beta chains drawn from one sample of a study of tumor-infiltrating lymphocytes in primary liver carcinoma. TCRdb reprocessed the multiplex PCR reads via MiXCR and lists one record per CDR3 protein. This repertoire shows approximately 73,000 distinct CDR3 sequences, 71% found once; its top ten account for roughly 13%. Material: liver tumor tissue from sampling region 4. The source is a woman aged 55-69 years with primary liver carcinoma and hepatitis B virus infection. Each CDR3 is given with its conserved first and last residue. D genes are given only for firm matches. The size of a clone is reported for some rows only, either as once, few or many, or as a class for expanded clones.

v_gene	d_gene	len	abundance	j_gene	CDR3nt	CDR3aa
TRBV11-2	NA	17	NA	TRBJ2-3	TGTGCCAGCAGCTTATGGGAACTAACGTACACGTCATATACGCAGTGTTTT	CASSLWELTYTSYTQCF
TRBV2	NA	12	NA	TRBJ2-2	TGTGCCAGGAGGGAAATAACCGGGGAGCTGTTTTTT	CARREITGELFF
TRBV12-3/TRBV12-4	TRBD1	15	NA	TRBJ2-7	TGTGCCAGTGGTCCTCGGGACAGGGCCGTCGGCCGACCATACTTC	CASGPRDRAVGRPYF
TRBV7-9	NA	14	once	TRBJ2-5	TGTGTCAGCAGCAACAAGGGGCCTCAAGAGACCCAGTACTTC	CVSSNKGPQETQYF
TRBV11-2	NA	15	NA	TRBJ1-1	TGTGCAAGCAGCCGCCCTGCCGGGGAGCGGACTGAAACTTTCTTT	CASSRPAGERTETFF
TRBV11-1	NA	15	NA	TRBJ2-5	TGTACCAGGAGCTTAGAAGACGGCAGTCTAAGGACCCAGTACTTC	CTRSLEDGSLRTQYF
TRBV5-4	NA	14	NA	TRBJ2-1	TGTGCCAGCACTTTAGACTATTCCCGGGGTGAGCAGTTCTTC	CASTLDYSRGEQFF
TRBV4-1	NA	18	NA	TRBJ2-1	NA	CASSPMVGGGNSYNEEFF
TRBV28	TRBD2	15	many	TRBJ2-3	TGTGCCGGGAGCCCGGCGGGAGGGGTAGCAGATACGCAGTATTTT	CAGSPAGGVADTQYF
TRBV6-6	NA	14	many	TRBJ2-6	TGTGCCAGCAGCTACAGCTCTGGGGCCAACGTCCTGACTTTC	CASSYSSGANVLTF
TRBV11-2	NA	12	few	TRBJ2-5	TGTACCAGCGGCCTCCCGGACACGACCCAGTACTTC	CTSGLPDTTQYF
TRBV7-8	TRBD2	18	NA	TRBJ2-2	TGTGCCAGCAGTCCGCACGGACTAGCGGGATGTCGGACCGGGGAGCTGTTTTTT	CASSPHGLAGCRTGELFF
TRBV6-1	TRBD2	14	many	TRBJ2-2	TGTGCCAGCAGTGACGGGAGGGCCACCGGGGAGCTGTTTTTT	CASSDGRATGELFF
TRBV29-1	NA	15	NA	TRBJ2-6	TGCAACGTTGCTGACCGCCTGACGGGGACCAACGTCCTGACTTTC	CNVADRLTGTNVLTF
TRBV6-2/TRBV6-3	NA	14	many	TRBJ1-5	TGTGCCAGCAGTTCTGGGGGCCCCAATCAGCCCCAGCATTTT	CASSSGGPNQPQHF
TRBV28	NA	13	many	TRBJ2-5	TGTGCCAGCAGGGATGGGACAAGTGAGACCCAGTACTTC	CASRDGTSETQYF
TRBV11-2	NA	17	NA	TRBJ1-2	TGTGCCTGTAGCTTAGATCCGATCAGGGTGCTGCGCTATGGCTACACCTTC	CACSLDPIRVLRYGYTF
TRBV29-1	TRBD2	14	many	TRBJ2-1	TGCAGCGTTGAAGGCGGGAGGGCTGAGAAAAAGCAGTTCTTC	CSVEGGRAEKKQFF
TRBV6-1	NA	14	many	TRBJ1-5	TGTGCCAGCAGTACGGACAGAGAGAATCAGCCCCAGCATTTT	CASSTDRENQPQHF
TRBV7-9	NA	14	NA	TRBJ1-1	TGTGCCAGCAGCTTAGAGGTTGACAGCGCTGAAGCTATCTTT	CASSLEVDSAEAIF
TRBV7-8	NA	13	many	TRBJ2-1	TGTGCCAGCAGCTTGGGCCGTAACAATGAGCAGTTCTTC	CASSLGRNNEQFF
TRBV10-2	NA	14	NA	TRBJ1-5	TGCGTCAGCAGTGAGGGTGAGGTTTATCAGCCCCAGCATTTT	CVSSEGEVYQPQHF
TRBV21-1	NA	14	NA	TRBJ1-1	TGTGCCAGCAGCAAAGGGGAGGGGAGGACTGGAGCTTTCTTT	CASSKGEGRTGAFF
TRBV28	NA	12	NA	TRBJ2-7	TGTGCCAGCAGTTTGGGAACCTACGATCAGTACTTC	CASSLGTYDQYF
TRBV6-1	NA	16	NA	TRBJ1-5	TGTGCCAGCAATAAACGTGGACATTTTAGCAATCAGCCCCAGCATTTT	CASNKRGHFSNQPQHF
TRBV6-5	TRBD1	16	NA	TRBJ2-1	TGTGCCAGCAGTTACCTAGGACAGGGGGCACGGAATGAGCAGTTCTTC	CASSYLGQGARNEQFF
TRBV11-2	TRBD2	16	NA	TRBJ2-1	TGTGCCAGCAGCATGAGACTAGCGGGAGGGCGGGATGAGCAGTTCTTC	CASSMRLAGGRDEQFF
TRBV7-8	NA	15	once	TRBJ2-7	TGTGTCAGCAGCTTAGAACTAACGGGGTACAACGAGCAGTACTTC	CVSSLELTGYNEQYF